These 4 T cell receptor beta chains were sequenced from one sample in a study of blood T cell repertoires in COVID-19. The protocol was immunoSEQ multiplex PCR, while the TCRdb copy is restricted to in-frame clones and leaves out a portion. The sample carries fewer than 400,000 clones, roughly 89% recorded once. The sample consisted of PBMCs or T cells enriched from blood (not recorded which). The origin of the receptors is a man between 60 and 75 years old who had recovered from COVID-19.

The chain links TRBV6-5 to TRBJ2-3; D is perhaps TRBD1 (6 bases). The germline CDR1 and CDR2 sequences are MNHEY and SVGAGI. The CDR3 consists of 14 residues. V shed 4 bases and J shed 0 bases, with 8 bases lying between them. The chain's CDR3 is CASSWTDSTDTQYF. DNA of the CDR3: TGTGCCAGCAGTTGGACAGACAGCACAGATACGCAGTATTTT.

The V and J genes are TRBV10-2 and TRBJ2-7, with D perhaps TRBD1 (5 bases). The CDR3 contains 13 residues. Germline CDR1 WSHSY, CDR2 SAAADI. The V and J ends lost 5 bases and 3 bases respectively, with 11 bases between them. This chain's CDR3 is CASSMTEGYEQYF. CDR3 bases: TGCGCCAGCAGTATGACAGAAGGCTACGAGCAGTACTTC.

This chain uses TRBV1 with TRBJ2-1; no DNA check was done on the table's D call, TRBD2. TRBV1 is shown as a pseudogene. The CDR3 is made up of 18 amino acids. In DNA, the CDR3 is TGCACCAGCAGCCAAGATCCCCGGGGTAGCGGGAGGGACGATGAGCAGTTCTTC. Its translation: CTSSQDPRGSGRDDEQFF.

The chain employs TRBV27 and TRBJ2-3; perhaps TRBD1 as D (5 bases). Trimming cost V 6 bases and J 2 bases, with 6 bases left between them. Per the germline V gene, CDR1 is MNHEY and CDR2 is SMNVEV (reference sequence). The CDR3 totals 12 residues. In DNA, the CDR3 is TGTGCCAGCAGGACAGCCACAGATACGCAGTATTTT. It translates to CASRTATDTQYF.